Listed below are T cell receptor beta chains from one sample, sequenced in a study of blood T cell repertoires in COVID-19. TCRdb's table, derived via immunoSEQ multiplex PCR, lists solely in-frame clones and lacks some. The sample lists 150,000 to 200,000 clones; roughly 84% were seen once. Input material: PBMCs or T cells enriched from blood (not recorded which). All receptors come from a woman aged 55-69 years who had recovered from COVID-19. Each CDR3 is given with its conserved first and last residue. D genes are given only for firm matches. The size of a clone is reported for some rows only, either as once, few or many, or as a class for expanded clones.

cdr3_nt cdr3_aa v_call clone_size d_call j_call
TGTGCCAGCAGCCATTTGGACAGGGGGCCGTACGAGCAGTACTTC CASSHLDRGPYEQYF TRBV3-1/TRBV3-2 . TRBD1 TRBJ2-7
TGTGCCAGCGGCGGGAACACTGAAGCTTTCTTT CASGGNTEAFF TRBV11-2 few . TRBJ1-1
TGCGCCAGCAGCCAATTCCCCCGAGGTGGGGGGTCCAATGAGCAGTTCTTC CASSQFPRGGGSNEQFF TRBV4-1 once . TRBJ2-1
TGTGCCAGCAGCCAAGACACCGGGGGGTACACTGAAGCTTTCTTT CASSQDTGGYTEAFF TRBV3-1/TRBV3-2 . . TRBJ1-1
TGTGCCAGCAGCCTGCGCGGTGCGGGAGGGCAGGGCGAGCAGTACTTC CASSLRGAGGQGEQYF TRBV5-4 . TRBD2 TRBJ2-7
TGTGCCAGTAGTAGCCCGCCCGGGACAGGGCGCAGCAATCAGCCCCAGCATTTT CASSSPPGTGRSNQPQHF TRBV19 . TRBD1 TRBJ1-5
TGTGCCAGCAGCTTAGAGCGGCAAGATACGCAGTATTTT CASSLERQDTQYF TRBV11-2 . . TRBJ2-3
TGTGCCAGCAGCCAAGGCCGACAGGGTAGCCTTGGGGAGTACTTC CASSQGRQGSLGEYF TRBV3-1/TRBV3-2 . TRBD1 TRBJ2-7
TGTGCCAGCAGCTATACAGGGGGCCCTCTGAACACTGAAGCTTTCTTT CASSYTGGPLNTEAFF TRBV7-9 . TRBD1 TRBJ1-1
TGTGCCAGCAGTGAATTCTCCTTCCCACAGCCTAATCAGCCCCAGCATTTT CASSEFSFPQPNQPQHF TRBV25-1 . . TRBJ1-5
TGTGCCAGCAGTGAATTGGCAGGGGGCGATGAAAAACTGTTTTTT CASSELAGGDEKLFF TRBV2 . TRBD1 TRBJ1-4
TGTGCCAGCAGCCAACAGGGGGCGTCCGGGGAGCTGTTTTTT CASSQQGASGELFF TRBV11-1 . TRBD1 TRBJ2-2
TGTGCTAGTGGTTTGACGGTTGAAGCTTTCTTT CASGLTVEAFF TRBV12-5 few . TRBJ1-1
TGTGCCAGCACCCTCGATTTGGCGGCTGGGGCCAACGTCCTGACTTTC CASTLDLAAGANVLTF TRBV2 . . TRBJ2-6
TGTGCCAGCTCATCTCAGGGTCGTAATTCACCCCTCCACTTT CASSSQGRNSPLHF TRBV18 . . TRBJ1-6
TGTGCCAGCAGTTCGCGGGGACTTTACACCTTC CASSSRGLYTF TRBV27 once . TRBJ1-2
TGTGCCAGCAGCATAGCCGGGACAGGTGGCTACGAGCAGTACTTC CASSIAGTGGYEQYF TRBV5-6 . TRBD1 TRBJ2-7
TGCGCCAGCAGCCATGGGACAGCGACAAACTATGGCTACACCTTC CASSHGTATNYGYTF TRBV5-1 . TRBD1 TRBJ1-2
TGCGCCAGCAGCTTGGCCCCGGGACAGGTTAGGGCCCTCCACTTT CASSLAPGQVRALHF TRBV5-1 . TRBD1 TRBJ1-6
TGTGCCATCAGTGCTTCCGTTGGAGCGGGGGTTACCTACGAGCAGTACTTC CAISASVGAGVTYEQYF TRBV10-3 . TRBD2 TRBJ2-7
TGTGCCAGTAGTATTAAATTGGAGGGAGGTAACTATGGCTACACCTTC CASSIKLEGGNYGYTF TRBV19 . . TRBJ1-2